Included here is one T cell receptor (beta chain) sequence, with context. This CDR3 is built from 16 residues. V gave up 5 bases and J gave up 5 bases; unmatched junction bases: 11. Germline values: CDR1 MNHNY, CDR2 SVGAGI (reference sequence). These data belong to a study of blood T cell repertoires in COVID-19. Individuals drawn from approximately 26 US areas were about 18 to 100 years old. Grouping used clinical history reported by participants in a survey and questionnaire. Original analysis: Amplification with reference gene primers provided the estimates of nucleated cell counts. The assay was immunoSEQ multiplex PCR, and TCRdb's table has in-frame clones only and misses some. V and J calls and clone size are as listed in that table; D and trimming were resolved from the DNA. The table includes some 410,000 clones, 70% to 90% detected once.

The V call is TRBV6-6, the J call TRBJ1-5; TRBD1 matches 8 bases. The sequence was obtained from a woman in her 30s with acute COVID-19. What was sequenced was PBMCs or T cells enriched from blood (not recorded which). In nucleotides, the CDR3 is TGTGCCAGCAGTCGAAGACCGGGACAGGATTATCAGCCCCAGCATTTT. Amino acid sequence: CASSRRPGQDYQPQHF.